This TCR beta chain was captured by sequencing in a study of technical replicates of blood from a few donors. Clones were read by immunoSEQ multiplex PCR, and TCRdb kept only the in-frame ones, dropping some. This sample has 84,000 or so clones, with roughly 94% found just once. The CDR3 covers 14 residues. Trimming removed 3 bases at V and 2 bases at J, with 10 bases between. CDR1 and CDR2 (germline): SGHDN, FVKESK. Sequencing was carried out using T cells isolated from PBMCs. The TCR was taken from a human donor in good health. The chain recombines TRBV14 with TRBJ1-1; D possibly corresponds to TRBD1 (5 bases). CDR3: CASSHFGGNTEAFF. CDR3 nucleotide sequence: TGTGCCAGCAGCCATTTCGGGGGAAACACTGAAGCTTTCTTT.